Listed here are 22 T cell receptor beta chains from one sample, sequenced in a study of T-cell memory formation after mild COVID-19. One entry per CDR3 protein, called by TCRdb with MiXCR from the 5' RACE reads. The repertoire includes 75,000 to 90,000 distinct CDR3 sequences, about 14% of them detected once, and about 31% sits in the top ten. Sequences were obtained from PBMCs or a T cell subset sorted from them (not recorded which). The source of these receptors is an adult woman who had mild COVID-19 (a few samples of this study predate the infection). Cell type and time point are not known.

This clonotype was picked up a small number of times. The rearrangement uses TRBV4-2 and TRBJ2-7, with 7 bases fitting TRBD2. This CDR3 is 14 amino acids long. CDR1 LGHNA and CDR2 YNFKEQ come from the germline V gene. V shed 6 bases and J 2 bases; nucleotides not matched to a gene: 7. Here the CDR3 reads CASSHNLAAYEQYF. For the CDR3, the DNA is TGTGCCAGCAGTCATAATCTAGCGGCCTACGAGCAGTACTTC.

This clonotype was observed a few times. This chain links TRBV12-3 or TRBV12-4 with TRBJ2-1; 8 nucleotides agree with TRBD1. This CDR3 comprises 15 residues. V shed 3 bases and J 7 bases; nucleotides not matched to a gene: 8. CDR3 nucleotides: TGTGCCAGCAGTTTCGTGATACAGGGGGAAAATGAGCAGTTCTTC. Amino acid sequence: CASSFVIQGENEQFF.

The count of this clonotype is one. J is TRBJ2-2 and V is TRBV9; D unclear. With 10 bases removed from V and 1 base from J, the gap between germline ends came to 11 bases. Germline CDR1 and CDR2: SGDLS and YYNGEE. CDR3 length: 13 amino acids. The CDR3 spells CARRRVNTGELFF. CDR3 coding DNA: TGTGCCCGGCGTCGGGTGAACACCGGGGAGCTGTTTTTT.

This clonotype was seen a few times. This sequence joins TRBV29-1 and TRBJ2-1; TRBD2 aligns across 10 bases. The CDR3 runs 16 residues. Germline assignment: CDR1 SQVTM and CDR2 ANQGSEA. V was pared by 6 bases and J by 0 bases, with 8 bases of the junction left unmatched. CDR3 protein: CSVVWTSGTSYNEQFF. CDR3 bases: TGCAGCGTGGTATGGACTAGCGGCACCTCCTACAATGAGCAGTTCTTC.

The sample holds a few counts of this clonotype. Here the CDR3 reads CASSQDWSGLASLRGSYNEQFF. Written as DNA, the CDR3 is TGCGCCAGCAGCCAAGATTGGTCGGGACTAGCTTCACTCAGGGGCTCCTACAATGAGCAGTTCTTC. The chain is built from TRBV4-3 and TRBJ2-1, with 9 bases identical to TRBD2. Germline lookup yields CDR1 LGHNA and CDR2 YSLEER. Trimming cost V 0 bases and J 0 bases; bases outside gene matches: 18. The CDR3 contains 22 residues.

This clonotype occurred a few times. This sequence joins TRBV6-1 and TRBJ2-2; either TRBD1 or TRBD2 may supply D (5 bases each). V lost 3 bases, J lost 7 bases, and 15 bases lay in between. The CDR3 is made up of 15 amino acids. Germline CDR1 reads MNHNS; CDR2 reads SASEGT. The CDR3 sequence: CASSETYGDVGELFF. The DNA for the CDR3 is TGTGCCAGCAGTGAGACTTACGGGGACGTCGGGGAGCTGTTTTTT.

The V and J genes are TRBV10-3 and TRBJ2-7, with a possible D match to TRBD2 (7 bases). Germline values: CDR1 ENHRY, CDR2 SYGVKD. The ends were cut back, 4 bases at V and 0 bases at J, with 16 bases in the middle. CDR3 length: 16 amino acids. CDR3 in amino acids: CAISVLPGGLSYEQYF. The DNA of the CDR3 is TGTGCCATCAGTGTTTTACCCGGGGGGCTCTCCTACGAGCAGTACTTC.

This clonotype was detected a few times. V and J are TRBV12-3 or TRBV12-4 and TRBJ2-1, with a weak D call TRBD2 (6 bases). This CDR3 has 13 residues. V lost 5 bases, J lost 5 bases, and 10 bases lay in between. The CDR3 loop reads CASSSGPHNEQFF. The CDR3 DNA is TGTGCCAGCAGTAGCGGGCCTCACAATGAGCAGTTCTTC.

This clonotype was found a few times. The chain carries TRBV25-1 and TRBJ2-3; maybe TRBD2 (6 bases). The germline V gene has CDR1 MGHDK and CDR2 SYGVNS. Between the trimmed V and J ends, which lost 3 bases and 0 bases, there was a span of 19 bases. This CDR3 has 18 amino acids. The CDR3 spells CASSEGTGLSSSTDTQYF. In nucleotides, the CDR3 is TGTGCCAGCAGTGAGGGGACTGGTTTATCATCTAGCACAGATACGCAGTATTTT.

This clonotype was observed a handful of times. The J gene is TRBJ2-7, the V gene TRBV20-1; a possible D gene is TRBD2 (6 bases). CDR3 length equals 13 residues. Germline values: CDR1 DFQATT, CDR2 SNEGSKA (reference sequence). The V gene lost 7 bases and the J gene lost 3 bases, with 16 bases spanning the gap. The CDR3 is CSVTPGGIYEQYF. Here the CDR3 DNA reads TGCAGTGTAACACCCGGGGGAATCTACGAGCAGTACTTC.

The genes are TRBV5-1 and TRBJ2-7; D may be TRBD2 (5 bases). Trimming took 4 bases from V and 0 from J, leaving 11 bases between them. The CDR3 is 14 residues long. Per the germline V gene, CDR1 is SGHRS and CDR2 is YFSETQ. Here the CDR3 DNA reads TGCGCCAGCAGCCCTCGACGGGACTCCTACGAGCAGTACTTC. The encoded protein is CASSPRRDSYEQYF.

This clonotype was counted a few times. This chain links TRBV20-1 with TRBJ2-2; tentative D call: TRBD2 (6 bases). V dropped 0 bases and J dropped 6 bases, with 14 bases sitting between them. The CDR3 totals 15 residues. Germline CDR1 and CDR2: DFQATT and SNEGSKA (reference sequence). The CDR3 spells CSARDAGRDSGELFF. The CDR3 region has the DNA TGCAGTGCTAGAGATGCGGGGCGGGACTCCGGGGAGCTGTTTTTT.

This clonotype has more than one count but fewer than ten. This chain links TRBV5-1 with TRBJ1-2; D gene unclear. Germline V CDR1 and CDR2: SGHRS, YFSETQ. Between the trimmed V and J ends, which lost 2 bases and 0 bases, there was a span of 11 bases. This CDR3 is built from 15 residues. The CDR3, as DNA: TGCGCCAGCAGCTTTCGGACTGATCCTAACTATGGCTACACCTTC. Amino acid sequence: CASSFRTDPNYGYTF.

The chain joins TRBV4-1 to TRBJ2-1, with D perhaps matching TRBD2 (6 bases). Germline V lookup: CDR1 MGHRA, CDR2 YSYEKL. This CDR3 region has 15 residues. Trimming shortened V by 3 bases and J by 9 bases, and 18 bases separated the two germline ends. In DNA form, the CDR3 reads TGCGCCAGCAGCCAGGACACGGTAGGAGGGACTGAGCAGTTCTTC. The encoded protein is CASSQDTVGGTEQFF.

In this sample, this clonotype turned up a few times. The V call is TRBV2, the J call TRBJ2-6; D is perhaps TRBD1 (6 bases). Germline CDR1 and CDR2: SNHLY and FYNNEI. The CDR3 has 14 residues. Between the trimmed V and J ends, which lost 7 bases and 3 bases, there was a span of 10 bases. The DNA of the CDR3 is TGTGCCAGCATGGGGGCGCTTGGGGCCAACGTCCTGACTTTC. Amino acid sequence: CASMGALGANVLTF.

The genes are TRBV7-6 and TRBJ2-2, with TRBD2 as a possible D gene (5 bases). V shed 6 bases and J shed 0 bases, with 11 bases lying between them. Germline CDR1 and CDR2: SGHVS and FNYEAQ. The length of the CDR3 is 15 residues. CDR3 protein: CASSDAGTNTGELFF. Here the CDR3 DNA reads TGTGCCAGCAGTGACGCCGGGACGAACACCGGGGAGCTGTTTTTT. Full variable domain (missing parts from reference TRBV7-6 and TRBJ2-2): GAGVSQSPRYKVTKRGQDVALRCDPISGHVSLYWYRQALGQGPEFLTYFNYEAQQDKSGLPNDRFSAERPEGSISTLTIQRTEQRDSAMYRCASSDAGTNTGELFFGEGSRLTVL.

The rearrangement joins TRBV4-3 to TRBJ1-1, with D possibly matching TRBD1 (5 bases). Germline values: CDR1 LGHNA, CDR2 YSLEER. The CDR3 contains 19 residues. Trimming stripped 0 bases from V and 3 bases from J, with 23 bases between. CDR3: CASSQDYQGYTLRYTEAFF. The DNA of the CDR3 is TGCGCCAGCAGCCAAGATTACCAGGGTTACACATTGCGGTACACTGAAGCTTTCTTT.

In its sample, this clonotype was seen a few times. This rearrangement joins TRBV29-1 to TRBJ1-1; 7 bases are shared with TRBD1. There are 14 residues in the CDR3. The junction had 10 bases not matched to a gene; V was cut back by 5 bases and J by 4 bases. Germline lookup yields CDR1 SQVTM and CDR2 ANQGSEA. CDR3 region: CSVLIGQGGTEAFF. The CDR3 region has the DNA TGCAGCGTTCTAATCGGGCAGGGGGGCACTGAAGCTTTCTTT.

V usage is TRBV7-2 and J usage is TRBJ1-1; no definite D call. The CDR3 is made up of 8 amino acids. CDR1 and CDR2 (germline): SGHTA, FQGNSA. The V gene lost 11 bases and the J gene lost 7 bases, with 5 bases spanning the gap. The CDR3 bases are TGTGCCGAGGGTGAAGCTTTCTTT. Its protein is CAEGEAFF.

This clonotype appeared many times. V usage is TRBV7-9 and J usage is TRBJ2-1; 8 bases align to TRBD2. The CDR3 is 15 residues long. Germline CDR1 reads SEHNR; CDR2 reads FQNEAQ (reference sequence). V shed 5 bases and J 0 bases; nucleotides not matched to a gene: 3. This chain's CDR3 is CASSPSGSSYNEQFF. The CDR3 DNA sequence: TGTGCCAGCAGCCCCAGCGGGAGCTCCTACAATGAGCAGTTCTTC.

Only a few counts were recorded for this clonotype. The CDR3 here is CASSTRQGPIVDTQYF. CDR3 coding DNA: TGTGCCAGCAGTACCCGACAGGGCCCCATCGTGGATACGCAGTATTTT. The chain links TRBV6-1 to TRBJ2-3; 7 positions agree with TRBD1. The germline V gene encodes CDR1 MNHNS and CDR2 SASEGT. The ends lost 5 bases at V and 6 bases at J; junction bases unmatched: 14. The CDR3 loop spans 16 amino acids.

The chain joins TRBV28 to TRBJ1-4, with a tentative D call TRBD1 (5 bases). Trimming took off 6 bases at V and 8 bases at J, with 16 bases between the two ends. Germline CDR1 is MDHEN and CDR2 is SYDVKM. This CDR3 comprises 14 residues. The CDR3, as DNA: TGTGCCAGCAGCCCGGTGGGGCTTGGAGAAAAACTGTTTTTT. As protein: CASSPVGLGEKLFF. Drawing the rest from reference TRBV28 and TRBJ1-4, the complete variable domain is DVKVTQSSRYLVKRTGEKVFLECVQDMDHENMFWYRQDPGLGLRLIYFSYDVKMKEKGDIPEGYSVSREKKERFSLILESASTNQTSMYLCASSPVGLGEKLFFGSGTQLSVL.